This paragraph reports one T cell receptor (beta chain). The CDR3 covers 15 residues. Germline V CDR1 and CDR2: SGDLS, YYNGEE. Trimming took 2 bases from V and 6 from J; bases not matched to a gene: 8. This sample was taken from a study of shared clonotypes between healthy human individuals. The repertoire was sequenced with immunoSEQ multiplex PCR; TCRdb's copy has only in-frame clones and lacks some. The sample shows approximately 1.4 million clones, around 98% of them seen only once. The TCR was taken from a man aged 25-45 years in good health. The specimen sequenced was naive CD4+ T cells sorted from blood. Subset: CD45RA+ positively selected. The chain couples TRBV9 to TRBJ2-1; 7 bases line up with TRBD2. In DNA, the CDR3 is TGTGCCAGCAGCGTGGGCGGGAGAGTAGGCAATGAGCAGTTCTTC. Translating gives CASSVGGRVGNEQFF.